One and the same sample provided the 9 T cell receptor beta chains below, sequenced in a study of T cell responses to AZD1222 COVID-19 vaccine. The protocol was immunoSEQ multiplex PCR, while the TCRdb copy is restricted to in-frame clones and leaves out a portion. The sample lists more than 15,000 clones, just under 90% occurring once. The material sequenced was peripheral blood, taken 28 days after the second AZD1222 dose. These receptor sequences come from an adult who received the AZD1222 COVID-19 vaccine.

V gene TRBV6-1 combines with J gene TRBJ2-7; D may be TRBD2 (6 bases). The CDR3 loop spans 15 amino acids. Germline V gene sequence: CDR1 MNHNS, CDR2 SASEGT. DNA for the CDR3: TGTGCCAGCAGAGAAGCCCGGGCGGGGAGGAACGAGCAGTACGTC. Translating it yields CASREARAGRNEQYV.

This chain joins TRBV6-1 and TRBJ2-1; 11 positions match TRBD2. The CDR3 length is 18 residues. V lost 0 bases to trimming and J lost 7 bases; unmatched junction nucleotides: 11. Germline V gene lookup returns CDR1 MNHNS and CDR2 SASEGT. The CDR3 nucleotides read TGTGCCAGCAGTGAAGCTTTATCATGGTCTAGCGGGAGGAATGAGCAGTTCTTC. Translation gives CASSEALSWSSGRNEQFF.

The CDR3: CASSQWAGVVTGELFF. The CDR3 bases are TGTGCCAGCAGCCAGTGGGCGGGAGTCGTAACCGGGGAGCTGTTTTTT. The chain combines TRBV9 with TRBJ2-2; 7 bases agree with TRBD2. The CDR3 contains 16 residues. V trimming: 4 bases; J trimming: 5 bases; junction bases outside the gene matches: 11. Looked up from germline, CDR1 is SGDLS and CDR2 is YYNGEE.

The rearrangement links TRBV5-1 to TRBJ2-7, with D uncertain. Trimming shortened V by 2 bases and J by 3 bases, and 12 bases separated the two germline ends. The CDR3 loop spans 14 amino acids. Per germline, CDR1 SGHRS and CDR2 YFSETQ. The CDR3 region is CASSLSAQHYEQYF. CDR3 bases: TGCGCCAGCAGCTTATCGGCACAGCACTACGAGCAGTACTTC. The complete variable domain, with remaining parts taken from reference TRBV5-1 and TRBJ2-7, reads KAGVTQTPRYLIKTRGQQVTLSCSPISGHRSVSWYQQTPGQGLQFLFEYFSETQRNKGNFPGRFSGRQFSNSRSEMNVSTLELGDSALYLCASSLSAQHYEQYFGPGTRLTVT.

This clone was found a few times. The chain couples TRBV9 to TRBJ2-1; 7 bases map to TRBD2. Germline values: CDR1 SGDLS, CDR2 YYNGEE. The CDR3 has 14 amino acids. V gave up 1 base and J gave up 6 bases; unmatched junction bases: 4. The CDR3 nucleotides are TGTGCCAGCAGCGTAAGGTGGGAGGGCAATGAGCAGTTCTTC. It specifies CASSVRWEGNEQFF.

V gene TRBV5-1 combines with J gene TRBJ2-5, with D perhaps matching TRBD1 (7 bases). Germline-derived CDR1 and CDR2 are SGHRS and YFSETQ. This CDR3 contains 15 residues. The ends were cut back, 4 bases at V and 4 bases at J, with 17 bases in the middle. The CDR3, as DNA: TGCGCCAGCAGCGTGCAACAGGGGCGGGGAGAGACCCAGTACTTC. Protein sequence: CASSVQQGRGETQYF.

V is TRBV13 and J is TRBJ2-7, with 7 bases fitting TRBD1. The CDR3 spans 16 residues. The V and J ends lost 2 bases and 5 bases, in that order; junction bases with no gene match: 12. Per the germline V gene, CDR1 is PRHDT and CDR2 is FYEKMQ (reference sequence). The CDR3 sequence is CASSLLAAGGMNEQYF. The CDR3 DNA is TGTGCCAGCAGCTTATTGGCGGCAGGGGGTATGAACGAGCAGTACTTC.

The V gene is TRBV25-1, the J gene TRBJ1-2; maybe TRBD1 (6 bases). Trimming shortened V by 8 bases and J by 5 bases, and 15 bases separated the two germline ends. CDR1 and CDR2 from the germline V gene are MGHDK and SYGVNS. The CDR3 is 13 residues long. The CDR3 region has the DNA TGTGCCAGCCTGTCAGTACAGGGATATGGCTACACCTTC. Translated: CASLSVQGYGYTF.

The rearrangement joins TRBV4-1 to TRBJ2-2, with D hard to call. The CDR3 is 16 amino acids. Trimming took off 2 bases at V and 4 bases at J, with 14 bases between the two ends. Germline CDR1 is MGHRA and CDR2 is YSYEKL. The CDR3 DNA is TGCGCCAGCAGCCAACTGCTCTTAGGTTCCACCGGGGAGCTGTTTTTT. Translating it yields CASSQLLLGSTGELFF.